This T cell receptor beta chain was recorded in a study of T cells in Graves' hyperthyroidism and ophthalmopathy. The study's findings and limits: Researchers found most expanded thyroid clonotypes above 0.001 in blood as well. Ophthalmopathy and stable hyperthyroidism were told apart by a 13 V-J model.

Amplified TCR beta CDR3 regions came from RNA transcripts. When the TCR CDR3 underwent first-round RT-PCR, the HTBI primer set was used. From the multiplex PCR reads, TCRdb called clonotypes with MiXCR, one entry per CDR3 protein. The data contain some 250,000 distinct CDR3 sequences, about 14% of them singletons. In this sample, this clonotype turned up a few times. The antigen remains unidentified. The CDR3 covers 15 residues. V was shortened by 1 base and J by 4 bases, with 13 bases between the two germline ends. Germline CDR1 MGHDK, CDR2 SYGVNS. Exclusion criteria comprised uncontrolled infection, other autoimmune disease, pregnancy or lactation.

The sequence was collected from a woman aged 40 to 50 with Graves' hyperthyroidism that later progressed to Graves' ophthalmopathy. Sample: blood. This chain links TRBV25-1 with TRBJ1-2; D is uncertain. The CDR3 bases are TGTGCCAGCAGTGAATCCGGTTATATGGCCTATGGCTACACCTTC. Its protein is CASSESGYMAYGYTF.